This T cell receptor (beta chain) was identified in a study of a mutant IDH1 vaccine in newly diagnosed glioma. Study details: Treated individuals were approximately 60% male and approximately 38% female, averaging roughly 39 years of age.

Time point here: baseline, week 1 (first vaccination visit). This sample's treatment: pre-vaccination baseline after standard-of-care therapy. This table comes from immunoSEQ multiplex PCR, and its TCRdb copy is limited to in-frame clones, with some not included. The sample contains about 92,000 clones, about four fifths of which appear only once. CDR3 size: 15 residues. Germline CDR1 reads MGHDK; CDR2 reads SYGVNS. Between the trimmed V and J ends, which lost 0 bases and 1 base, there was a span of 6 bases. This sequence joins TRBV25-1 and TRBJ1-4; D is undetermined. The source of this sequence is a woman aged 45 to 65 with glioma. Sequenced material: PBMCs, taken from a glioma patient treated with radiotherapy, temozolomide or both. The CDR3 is CASSEYWGTNEKLFF. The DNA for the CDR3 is TGTGCCAGCAGTGAATACTGGGGAACTAATGAAAAACTGTTTTTT.